The rows below give T cell receptor beta chains drawn from one sample of a study of T cells after yellow fever vaccination. TCRdb used MiXCR to reprocess the 5' RACE reads, holding one entry per CDR3 protein. The sample records about 25,000 distinct CDR3 sequences, around 3.5% being singletons. The input for sequencing was PBMCs, either bulk or a sorted T-cell subset (CD4+, CD8+, memory, or dextramer-sorted; not recorded which), taken roughly 47 days after the first yellow fever vaccination. The receptors stem from a man aged 18 to 35 who received the YFV17D yellow fever vaccine. Both conserved end residues are part of each CDR3. A D gene is named only where the DNA matches it firmly. Sizes are listed as once, few, many, or a class for an expanded clone.

TRBJ2-1 NA TRBV5-1 medium-sized TGCGCCAGCAGCTCCACCGTGGGGGGATACAATGAGCAGTTCTTC CASSSTVGGYNEQFF
TRBJ2-5 TRBD1 TRBV27 many TGTGCCAGCAGCCCCTGGGACAGGGCGCAAGAGACCCAGTACTTC CASSPWDRAQETQYF
TRBJ1-2 NA TRBV5-5 many TGTGCCAGCAGCTTATCATGGGGCTACACCTTC CASSLSWGYTF
TRBJ2-1 TRBD2 TRBV12-3/TRBV12-4 many TGTGCCAGCAGTTCTAGTGGCGGGGGGGCTTATGAGCAGTTCTTC CASSSSGGGAYEQFF
TRBJ2-7 TRBD1 TRBV12-3/TRBV12-4 many TGTGCCAGCAGTCAAACAGGGGGCGACTACGAGCAGTACTTC CASSQTGGDYEQYF
TRBJ1-6 NA TRBV5-4 many TGTGCCAGCAGCCCTGGGGGGGCTTCCTATAATTCACCCCTCCACTTT CASSPGGASYNSPLHF
TRBJ2-1 NA TRBV5-4 many TGTGCCAGCAGCTTGAACCTAGAGAATGAGCAGTTCTTC CASSLNLENEQFF
TRBJ1-1 NA TRBV5-1 many TGCGCCAGCAGCCCCTCACGCGGGACGGGGAACACTGAAGCTTTCTTT CASSPSRGTGNTEAFF
TRBJ2-3 NA TRBV2 many TGTGCCAGCAAATTGGGCAGCACAGATACGCAGTATTTT CASKLGSTDTQYF
TRBJ2-1 NA TRBV15 medium-sized TGTGCCACCAGCGGGGCCACTGGGGGATATGAGCAGTTCTTC CATSGATGGYEQFF
TRBJ2-7 NA TRBV5-1 many TGCGCCAGCAGCTTGGCCTCGACCAGTCTTGGGCAGTACTTC CASSLASTSLGQYF
TRBJ1-1 NA TRBV18 many TGTGCCAGCTCACCAACGGTCGACCTGCAAGCTTTCTTT CASSPTVDLQAFF
TRBJ1-6 NA TRBV12-3/TRBV12-4 few TGTGCCTGCAGTTTATTGTTCGGCGGGAGCTCCTATAATTCACCCCTCCACTTT CACSLLFGGSSYNSPLHF
TRBJ1-5 NA TRBV7-2 many TGTGCCAGCAGCCCCCACGGGGGTCGAGATCAGCCCCAGCATTTT CASSPHGGRDQPQHF
TRBJ2-7 NA TRBV12-3/TRBV12-4 many TGTGCCAGCAGTCCACACGGGAACTCCTACGAGCAGTACTTC CASSPHGNSYEQYF
TRBJ1-5 NA TRBV7-2 many TGTGCCAGCAGCTCGTACCCGACAGGCGTGAATCAGCCCCAGCATTTT CASSSYPTGVNQPQHF
TRBJ2-4 TRBD2 TRBV9 many TGTGCCAGCAGCCCGACTAGCGGGGGGTCCCTCGTAGCCAAAAACATTCAGTACTTC CASSPTSGGSLVAKNIQYF
TRBJ2-1 TRBD2 TRBV11-2 many TGTGCCAGCAGCTGGACTAGCGGGGGGGCAGGTGAGCAGTTCTTC CASSWTSGGAGEQFF
TRBJ2-2 NA TRBV4-1 many TGCGCCAGCAGCCCTATCGGAGGTCCAGCCACCGGGGAGCTGTTTTTT CASSPIGGPATGELFF
TRBJ1-2 NA TRBV4-2 many TGTGCCAGCAGCCAAGATCGCGGGGACTATGGCTACACCTTC CASSQDRGDYGYTF
TRBJ1-1 NA TRBV25-1 many TGTGCCAGCAGTGAATCGGGCCGGGAGGCTGAAGCTTTCTTT CASSESGREAEAFF
TRBJ2-5 TRBD2 TRBV3-1 many TGTGCCAGCAGCCAAGGGACTAGCGGGGAGACCCAGTACTTC CASSQGTSGETQYF
TRBJ1-5 NA TRBV2 many TGTGCCATCTCGGGGGACGTTAATCAGCCCCAGCATTTT CAISGDVNQPQHF
TRBJ1-2 NA TRBV30 many TGTGCCTGGAGTGGACCATCAGCTAACTATGGCTACACCTTC CAWSGPSANYGYTF
TRBJ2-3 NA TRBV6-2/TRBV6-3 many TGTGCCAGCAGTTACGTTATATCGGATACGCAGTATTTT CASSYVISDTQYF
TRBJ2-5 TRBD1 TRBV12-3/TRBV12-4 many TGTGCCAGCAGCTTTGGACAGGGTATCCAAGAGACCCAGTACTTC CASSFGQGIQETQYF
TRBJ1-2 TRBD1 TRBV3-1 many TGTGCCAGCTCCGGGACAGAGGGCAGCTACACCTTC CASSGTEGSYTF
TRBJ1-3 NA TRBV6-2/TRBV6-3 many TGTGCCAGCAGTTATCTCCTGAGGGCCTCTGGAAACACCATATATTTT CASSYLLRASGNTIYF
TRBJ2-3 NA TRBV20-1 many TGCAGTGCTAGAGATCAACAGGCCGACACAGATACGCAGTATTTT CSARDQQADTDTQYF
TRBJ1-4 NA TRBV10-3 many TGTGCCATCAGTGATGGGCAGGCAGAACTGTTTTTT CAISDGQAELFF
TRBJ1-4 NA TRBV5-5 many TGTGCCAGCAGCTTCGGGCGGCGGGAGTATGAAAAACTGTTTTTT CASSFGRREYEKLFF
TRBJ2-4 NA TRBV12-3/TRBV12-4 many TGTGCCAGCAGTGACAAGACGGTTCAGTACTTC CASSDKTVQYF
TRBJ1-5 TRBD1 TRBV27 many TGTGCCAGCAGTTCGACAGGGGTCGGCAATCAGCCCCAGCATTTT CASSSTGVGNQPQHF
TRBJ1-1 NA TRBV4-3 many TGCGCCAGCAGCCGACGGTGGGACACTGAAGCTTTCTTT CASSRRWDTEAFF
TRBJ2-1 TRBD1 TRBV5-1 many TGCGCCAGCAGCTTGCAAGGACAGGGGCCCGGTGAGCAGTTCTTC CASSLQGQGPGEQFF
TRBJ2-3 NA TRBV4-3 many TGCGCCAGCAGCCAAGATGCCCGCGCCCTATCCGGGGCGGATACGCAGTATTTT CASSQDARALSGADTQYF
TRBJ1-1 NA TRBV5-1 many TGCGCCAGCAGCTTGGATCCTCACCGGGGCACTGAAGCTTTCTTT CASSLDPHRGTEAFF
TRBJ1-1 NA TRBV9 many TGTGCCAGCAGCGTAGATTTAGGACGGCCAAACACTGAAGCTTTCTTT CASSVDLGRPNTEAFF
TRBJ2-5 NA TRBV5-1 many TGCGCCAGCAGCTTGATGGGCACACAAGAGACCCAGTACTTC CASSLMGTQETQYF
TRBJ1-2 NA TRBV29-1 many TGCAGCGTTTCCCCAGCAGTCAGGACACCTAACTATGGCTACACCTTC CSVSPAVRTPNYGYTF
TRBJ2-1 NA TRBV14 many TGTGCCAGCAGCCAAGTGGTCCGGGACTCCTCCTACAATGAGCAGTTCTTC CASSQVVRDSSYNEQFF
TRBJ2-2 NA TRBV19 many TGTGCCAGTAGTATAGATTGGGGGGCCGGGGAGCTGTTTTTT CASSIDWGAGELFF
TRBJ1-1 NA TRBV5-6 medium-sized TGTGCCAGCAGGAGGGACACTGAAGCTTTCTTT CASRRDTEAFF
TRBJ2-1 TRBD2 TRBV7-2 many TGTGCCAGCAGACTTCGAGCGGGGGGGCAGATTGAGCAGTTCTTC CASRLRAGGQIEQFF
TRBJ1-5 NA TRBV5-8 many TGTGCCAGCAACCTCGGGAGGGTAAATCAGCCCCAGCATTTT CASNLGRVNQPQHF
TRBJ1-3 NA TRBV7-2 many TGTGCCAGCAGCTTGACAGGATACTCTGGAAACACCATATATTTT CASSLTGYSGNTIYF
TRBJ1-5 TRBD1 TRBV20-1 many TGCAGTGCTAGGAAGTTCGGGACAGGGTGGTACAGAGGAGGTCAGCCCCAGCATTTT CSARKFGTGWYRGGQPQHF
TRBJ2-3 NA TRBV7-2 many TGTGCCAGCAGCTTAAATTCGGACCGGGCCCCGGAGTATTTT CASSLNSDRAPEYF
TRBJ1-1 NA TRBV4-1 many TGCGCCAGCAGCCAAGAGAGGCAGGGGAGGGCTTTCTTT CASSQERQGRAFF
TRBJ2-1 NA TRBV7-2 many TGTGCCAGCAGCTTAAGGCGGGACAGTGATGAGCAGTTCTTC CASSLRRDSDEQFF
TRBJ2-3 TRBD2 TRBV20-1 many TGCAGTGCTAGATATGCGGGGGTGGGAGATACGCAGTATTTT CSARYAGVGDTQYF
TRBJ1-4 NA TRBV12-3/TRBV12-4 many TGTGCCAGCAGCGCGGGGCCTAATAGCGAAAAACTGTTTTTT CASSAGPNSEKLFF
TRBJ2-5 TRBD2 TRBV4-3 many TGCGCCAGCAGCCAAGGTAGCGGGGGGAGCCAAGAGACCCAGTACTTC CASSQGSGGSQETQYF